This is a list of T cell receptor beta chains from one sample in a study of vaccination effects on CD4 cells after COVID-19. Measured with immunoSEQ multiplex PCR; TCRdb has only the in-frame clones, and not every one. The profile covers 25,000 to 30,000 clones, with 73% appearing a single time and approximately 23% taken by the ten largest. Antigens of these TCRs are unknown. The material sequenced was CD4+ T cells from PBMCs cultured with HCoV-NL63 spike peptides, taken before COVID-19 vaccination. The receptors shown here come from a human donor who received a COVID-19 vaccine. Both conserved end residues are part of each CDR3. Fields, in order: clone size, J gene, D gene, V gene, CDR3 protein, CDR3 DNA. The D gene is left open where the match is weak. Some rows have no size entry. The others give once, few or many, or a class for an expanded clone.

.,TRBJ2-3,TRBD2,TRBV10-3,CAISGLAGVSDTQYF,TGTGCCATCAGCGGACTAGCGGGAGTTTCAGATACGCAGTATTTT
few,TRBJ1-2,.,TRBV2,CAGTRTERRYGYTF,TGTGCCGGCACACGGACCGAGCGTCGCTATGGCTACACCTTC
.,TRBJ2-1,TRBD2,TRBV5-5,CASSLGPPGLAAYYNEQFF,TGTGCCAGCAGCTTGGGCCCCCCGGGACTAGCAGCCTACTACAATGAGCAGTTCTTC
.,TRBJ1-4,.,TRBV4-2,CASSQGLEGKGEKLFF,TGTGCCAGCAGCCAAGGTCTCGAGGGAAAAGGGGAAAAACTGTTTTTT
.,TRBJ2-7,TRBD2,TRBV7-2,CASSPAGGDYEQYF,TGTGCCAGCAGCCCCGCTGGGGGGGATTACGAGCAGTACTTC
few,TRBJ1-2,TRBD1,TRBV5-4,CASSLWTGVGGYTF,TGTGCCAGCAGCCTTTGGACAGGGGTGGGAGGCTACACCTTC
.,TRBJ1-1,TRBD1,TRBV6-5,CASQGQMNTEAFF,TGTGCCAGCCAGGGACAGATGAACACTGAAGCTTTCTTT
few,TRBJ2-2,.,TRBV27,CASSRASNTGELFF,TGTGCCAGCAGCCGGGCGTCGAACACCGGGGAGCTGTTTTTT
.,TRBJ2-3,TRBD2,TRBV6-4,CASSPEREGADTQYF,TGTGCCAGCAGTCCCGAGCGGGAGGGGGCAGATACGCAGTATTTT
.,TRBJ2-5,TRBD2,TRBV2,CASSLGLAGGPETQYF,TGTGCCAGCAGTCTTGGACTAGCGGGAGGGCCAGAGACCCAGTACTTC
once,TRBJ1-5,.,TRBV6-2/TRBV6-3,CASSLLTYQAGSNQPQHF,TGTGCCAGCAGCCTCTTAACATATCAGGCGGGTAGCAATCAGCCCCAGCATTTT
.,TRBJ2-3,TRBD2,TRBV7-9,CASSFRVASGRAGGTQYF,TGTGCCAGCAGCTTCCGGGTCGCCTCCGGGAGGGCCGGGGGGACGCAGTATTTT
.,TRBJ2-7,TRBD2,TRBV27,CASSLSMTSGSEQYF,TGTGCCAGCAGTTTATCGATGACTAGCGGTTCCGAGCAGTACTTC
.,TRBJ2-3,TRBD2,TRBV24-1,CATSDTGTSGSGDTQYF,TGTGCCACCAGTGATACCGGGACTAGCGGGTCCGGTGATACGCAGTATTTT
.,TRBJ1-1,TRBD1,TRBV19,CASPGQGPNTEAFF,TGTGCCAGCCCGGGACAGGGGCCGAACACTGAAGCTTTCTTT
.,TRBJ2-7,.,TRBV7-2,CASSPGRREQYF,TGTGCCAGCAGCCCGGGAAGGCGGGAGCAGTACTTC
few,TRBJ2-2,TRBD2,TRBV14,CASSHLAENTGELFF,TGTGCCAGCAGCCACCTAGCGGAGAACACCGGGGAGCTGTTTTTT
.,TRBJ2-7,TRBD1,TRBV28,CASRTGGSGEQYF,TGTGCCAGCAGGACAGGGGGATCGGGCGAGCAGTACTTC
few,TRBJ1-2,TRBD1,TRBV2,CASEGGQANYGYTF,TGTGCCAGTGAAGGGGGACAGGCGAACTATGGCTACACCTTC
.,TRBJ2-7,.,TRBV30,CAWSRTGREQYF,TGTGCCTGGAGCCGGACGGGGAGGGAGCAGTACTTC
.,TRBJ1-4,.,TRBV11-2,CASSLSGGYEKLFF,TGTGCCAGCAGCTTATCTGGAGGGTATGAAAAACTGTTTTTT
medium-sized,TRBJ2-1,TRBD1,TRBV7-9,CASSAHRGSNEQFF,TGTGCCAGCAGCGCCCACAGGGGAAGCAATGAGCAGTTCTTC
.,TRBJ2-3,TRBD2,TRBV3-1/TRBV3-2,CASSPGGGGGTQYF,TGTGCCAGCAGCCCGGGGGGGGGAGGAGGTACGCAGTATTTT
.,TRBJ1-5,TRBD1,TRBV30,CAWSMTGGNQPQHF,TGTGCCTGGAGTATGACAGGGGGAAATCAGCCCCAGCATTTT
few,TRBJ1-2,.,TRBV28,CASSSLRVTVYGYTF,TGTGCCAGCAGTTCCTTAAGGGTCACGGTCTATGGCTACACCTTC
.,TRBJ1-1,.,TRBV19,CASIRSGGMNTEAFF,TGTGCCAGTATAAGGTCTGGAGGCATGAACACTGAAGCTTTCTTT
.,TRBJ1-2,TRBD1,TRBV6-5,CASSSGQGNYGYTF,TGTGCCAGCAGTTCCGGACAGGGGAACTATGGCTACACCTTC
.,TRBJ2-1,TRBD1,TRBV10-3,CAISVGTASLSSYNEQFF,TGTGCCATCAGTGTTGGGACAGCCTCCCTTAGCTCCTACAATGAGCAGTTCTTC
once,TRBJ1-6,TRBD1,TRBV2,CASSTPAGTGGNSPLHF,TGTGCCAGCAGTACGCCGGCCGGGACAGGGGGCAATTCACCCCTCCACTTT
.,TRBJ2-5,TRBD2,TRBV18,CASSVSLADQETQYF,TGTGCCAGCTCAGTGTCTCTAGCGGACCAAGAGACCCAGTACTTC
.,TRBJ1-4,.,TRBV19,CASSQGEATNEKLFF,TGTGCCAGTAGTCAAGGGGAGGCAACTAATGAAAAACTGTTTTTT
few,TRBJ2-7,.,TRBV2,CASRTFDSRGSYEQYF,TGTGCCAGCAGGACCTTTGACAGCAGAGGCTCCTACGAGCAGTACTTC
.,TRBJ2-7,.,TRBV4-2,CASSQDGPSSEQYF,TGTGCCAGCAGCCAAGATGGCCCCTCTTCCGAGCAGTACTTC
.,TRBJ1-4,.,TRBV3-1/TRBV3-2,CASTQSGQGGEKLFF,TGTGCCAGCACCCAATCGGGCCAGGGAGGTGAAAAACTGTTTTTT
once,TRBJ1-2,TRBD1,TRBV6-1,CASSQETGTGQRGYTF,TGTGCCAGCAGTCAAGAAACCGGGACAGGGCAACGGGGCTACACCTTC
.,TRBJ2-1,.,TRBV10-3,CAISEQAYNEQFF,TGTGCCATCAGTGAACAGGCCTACAATGAGCAGTTCTTC
.,TRBJ1-2,TRBD1,TRBV6-4,CASMGQNYGYTF,TGTGCCAGCATGGGACAGAACTATGGCTACACCTTC
.,TRBJ1-1,TRBD1,TRBV5-1,CASSLAGTGRAFF,TGCGCCAGCAGCTTGGCAGGGACAGGTCGAGCTTTCTTT
.,TRBJ2-7,.,TRBV4-2,CASSQEAVYEQYF,TGTGCCAGCAGCCAAGAGGCAGTCTACGAGCAGTACTTC
.,TRBJ2-5,.,TRBV6-5,CASSYSATRAETQYF,TGTGCCAGCAGTTACTCGGCTACCAGGGCGGAGACCCAGTACTTC
.,TRBJ2-1,.,TRBV5-8,CASSSRRSSYNEQFF,TGTGCCAGCAGCTCCCGGAGGAGCTCCTACAATGAGCAGTTCTTC
few,TRBJ1-1,.,TRBV6-5,CASRLRGTEAFF,TGTGCCAGCAGGCTGAGGGGGACTGAAGCTTTCTTT
.,TRBJ1-1,.,TRBV28,CASRDKAEAFF,TGTGCCAGTCGGGACAAGGCTGAAGCTTTCTTT
.,TRBJ1-2,.,TRBV30,CAWGRDLGYGYTF,TGTGCCTGGGGACGAGATTTAGGCTATGGCTACACCTTC
.,TRBJ1-1,.,TRBV10-3,CAIGRDANTEAFF,TGTGCCATCGGGCGGGACGCGAACACTGAAGCTTTCTTT